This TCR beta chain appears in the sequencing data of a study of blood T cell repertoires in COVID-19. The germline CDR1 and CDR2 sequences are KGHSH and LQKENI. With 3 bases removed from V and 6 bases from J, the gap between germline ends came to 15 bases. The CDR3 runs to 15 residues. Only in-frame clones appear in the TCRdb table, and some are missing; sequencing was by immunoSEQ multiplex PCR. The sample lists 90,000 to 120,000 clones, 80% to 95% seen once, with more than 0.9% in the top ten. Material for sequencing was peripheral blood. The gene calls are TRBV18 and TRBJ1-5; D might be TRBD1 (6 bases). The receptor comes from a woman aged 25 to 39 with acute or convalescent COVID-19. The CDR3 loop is CASSPSQGWGQPQHF. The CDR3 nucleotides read TGTGCCAGCTCACCCTCACAGGGCTGGGGTCAGCCCCAGCATTTT.